The entry that follows covers one TCR beta chain sequence. Its cognate antigen is unknown. Measured with immunoSEQ multiplex PCR; TCRdb has only the in-frame clones, and not every one. There are roughly 12,000 clones in the sample; more than 70% occur only once, and around 0.98% lies in the top ten. This entry comes from a study of regulatory dendritic cells for organ transplantation. Notes on the study in general: The most alloreactive TCR clonotypes were found in resting memory CD8+ cells. Alloreactive memory CD8+ T cell pools varied considerably between individuals. Mature dendritic cells appeared to drive more memory CD8+ clonal expansion than regulatory ones.

V gave up 0 bases and J gave up 5 bases, with 12 bases separating them. CDR3 length: 15 amino acids. The germline V gene encodes CDR1 SGHTA and CDR2 FQGTGA. Allogeneic regulatory or mature dendritic cells were co-cultured for 5 days with CFSE-labeled sorted T cells at 1:10. FACS sorted CD4+ or CD8+ T cells into CD45RA+ naive and CD45RO+ memory. This chain uses TRBV7-3 with TRBJ2-3; D perhaps matches TRBD2 (6 bases). The TCR sequence derives from a human donor in good health. The material sequenced was naive CD8+ T cells from blood cultured with regulatory dendritic cells. Subset noted: CD45RA+ naive T cells. CDR3: CASSLTGGSRDTQYF. Here the CDR3 DNA reads TGTGCCAGCAGCTTAACCGGGGGAAGTCGAGATACGCAGTATTTT.